This T cell receptor beta chain was identified during a study of blood T cells in healthy people across ages. Study in general: Per every two T cells, about one barcoded beta molecule was captured by template switching. Study-level results: Percentage of naive T cells showed a strong correlation with TCR beta diversity.

This clonotype was counted only a few times. Its cognate antigen is unknown. The CDR3 loop spans 15 amino acids. The V end was cut by 1 base, the J end by 4 bases, with 14 bases between. Germline CDR1 DFQATT, CDR2 SNEGSKA (reference sequence). Using a J-beta primer mix together with a sample-barcoded 5' primer, a second PCR was run for roughly 7 to 11 cycles. All cDNA molecules were each tagged by a template-switch adaptor with 12 random nucleotides. TCRdb independently ran MiXCR on the 5' RACE reads; one entry per CDR3 protein. Of about 1.6 million distinct CDR3 sequences in the sample, 30% to 40% were seen once.

The sequence came from a woman aged 30 to 39 in good health. Specimen: blood. This rearrangement joins TRBV20-1 to TRBJ2-1; D is perhaps TRBD2 (6 bases). The CDR3 nucleotides are TGCAGTGCTAGAGGACATCGGGAGCGGTACAATGAGCAGTTCTTC. This gives the protein CSARGHRERYNEQFF.